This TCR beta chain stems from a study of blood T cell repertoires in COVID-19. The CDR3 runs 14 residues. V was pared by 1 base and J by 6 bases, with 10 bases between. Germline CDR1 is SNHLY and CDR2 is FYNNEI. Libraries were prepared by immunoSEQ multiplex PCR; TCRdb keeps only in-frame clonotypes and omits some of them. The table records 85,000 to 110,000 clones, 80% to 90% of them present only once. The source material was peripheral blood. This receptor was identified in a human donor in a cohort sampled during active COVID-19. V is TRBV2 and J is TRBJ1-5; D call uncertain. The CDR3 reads CASSEERLAQPQHF. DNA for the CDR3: TGTGCCAGCAGTGAAGAGAGGTTAGCTCAGCCCCAGCATTTT.